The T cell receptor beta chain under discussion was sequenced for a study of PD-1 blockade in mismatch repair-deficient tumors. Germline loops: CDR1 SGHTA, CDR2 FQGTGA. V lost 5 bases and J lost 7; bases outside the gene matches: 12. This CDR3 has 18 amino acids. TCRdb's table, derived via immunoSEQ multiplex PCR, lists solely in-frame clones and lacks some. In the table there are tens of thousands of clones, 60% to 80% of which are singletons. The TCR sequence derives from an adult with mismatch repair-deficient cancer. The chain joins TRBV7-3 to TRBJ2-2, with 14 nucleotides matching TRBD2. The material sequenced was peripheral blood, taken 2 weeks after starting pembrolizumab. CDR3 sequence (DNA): TGTGCCAGCAGCCTGTCGGGACTAGCGGGAGATATGGGCGGGGAGCTGTTTTTT. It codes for CASSLSGLAGDMGGELFF.